The clone carrying this T cell receptor (beta chain) has more than one count but fewer than ten. As yet, its antigen is unknown. TCRdb re-called the 5' RACE reads with MiXCR, one entry per CDR3 protein. Seen here are more than 400,000 distinct CDR3 sequences, about 16% observed once, and the top ten hold 0.44%. This specimen comes from a study of identical twins. Regarding the study as a whole: The same donors were not followed; conclusions instead depended on cross-sectional statistical analysis.

Separately, the same data were catalogued under a study of yellow fever vaccine responses in identical twins.

Sequencing was performed on CD4+ T cells sorted from blood. The TCR originated in a woman younger than 35 in good health.

The CDR3: CASGQGGGHNSPLHF. Written as DNA, the CDR3 is TGTGCCAGTGGACAGGGTGGCGGACATAATTCACCCCTCCACTTT. The rearrangement uses TRBV28 and TRBJ1-6; 8 nucleotides align to TRBD1. The length of the CDR3 is 15 residues. Germline V gives CDR1 MDHEN, CDR2 SYDVKM. After removal of 9 bases from V and 5 bases from J, the junction contained 9 bases not matched to a gene.